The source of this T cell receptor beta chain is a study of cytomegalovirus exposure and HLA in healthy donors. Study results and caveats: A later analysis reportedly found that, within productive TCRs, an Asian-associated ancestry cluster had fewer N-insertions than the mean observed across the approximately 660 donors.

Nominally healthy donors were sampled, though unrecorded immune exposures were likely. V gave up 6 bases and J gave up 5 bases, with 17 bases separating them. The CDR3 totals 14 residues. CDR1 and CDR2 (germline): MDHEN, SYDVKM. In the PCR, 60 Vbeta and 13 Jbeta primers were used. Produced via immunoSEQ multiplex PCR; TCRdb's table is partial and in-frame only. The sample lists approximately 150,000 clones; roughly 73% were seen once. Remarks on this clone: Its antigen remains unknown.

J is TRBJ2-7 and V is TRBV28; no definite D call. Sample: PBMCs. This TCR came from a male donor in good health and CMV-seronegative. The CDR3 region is CASSLLVVANEQYF. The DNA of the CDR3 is TGTGCCAGCAGCCTGCTAGTGGTGGCGAACGAGCAGTACTTC.